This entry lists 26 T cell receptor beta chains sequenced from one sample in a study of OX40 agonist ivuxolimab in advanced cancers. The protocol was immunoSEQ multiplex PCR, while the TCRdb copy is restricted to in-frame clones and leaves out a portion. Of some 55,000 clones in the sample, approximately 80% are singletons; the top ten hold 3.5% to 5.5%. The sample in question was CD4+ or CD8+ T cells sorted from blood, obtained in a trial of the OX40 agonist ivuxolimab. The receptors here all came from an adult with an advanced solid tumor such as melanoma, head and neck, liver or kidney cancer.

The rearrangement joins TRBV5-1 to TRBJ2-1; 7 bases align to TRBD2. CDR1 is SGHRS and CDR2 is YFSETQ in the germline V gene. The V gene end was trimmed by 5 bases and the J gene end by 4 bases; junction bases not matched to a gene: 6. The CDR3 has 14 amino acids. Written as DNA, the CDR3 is TGCGCCAGCAGGGGCGACGGGGGGTACAATGAGCAGTTCTTC. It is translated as CASRGDGGYNEQFF.

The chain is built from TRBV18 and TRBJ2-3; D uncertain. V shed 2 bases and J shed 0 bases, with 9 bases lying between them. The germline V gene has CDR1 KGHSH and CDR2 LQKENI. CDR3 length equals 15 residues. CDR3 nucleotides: TGTGCCAGCTCACCAACTATAAGGAGCACAGATACGCAGTATTTT. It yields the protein CASSPTIRSTDTQYF.

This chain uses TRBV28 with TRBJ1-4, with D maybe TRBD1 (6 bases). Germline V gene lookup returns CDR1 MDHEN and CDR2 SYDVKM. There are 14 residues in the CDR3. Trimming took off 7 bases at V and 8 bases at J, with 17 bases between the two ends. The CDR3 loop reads CASTLLQGGEKLFF. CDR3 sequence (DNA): TGTGCCAGCACCCTTCTACAGGGAGGGGAAAAACTGTTTTTT.

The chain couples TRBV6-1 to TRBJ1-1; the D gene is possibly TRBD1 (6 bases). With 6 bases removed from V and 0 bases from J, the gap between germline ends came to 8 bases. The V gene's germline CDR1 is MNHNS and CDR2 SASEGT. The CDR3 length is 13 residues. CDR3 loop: CASRGTLNTEAFF. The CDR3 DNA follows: TGTGCCAGCAGAGGGACACTGAACACTGAAGCTTTCTTT.

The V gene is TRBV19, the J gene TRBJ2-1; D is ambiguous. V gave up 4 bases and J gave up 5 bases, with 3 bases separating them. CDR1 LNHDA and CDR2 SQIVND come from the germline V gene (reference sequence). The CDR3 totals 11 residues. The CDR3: CASSRNNEQFF. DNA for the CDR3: TGTGCCAGTAGTAGAAACAATGAGCAGTTCTTC.

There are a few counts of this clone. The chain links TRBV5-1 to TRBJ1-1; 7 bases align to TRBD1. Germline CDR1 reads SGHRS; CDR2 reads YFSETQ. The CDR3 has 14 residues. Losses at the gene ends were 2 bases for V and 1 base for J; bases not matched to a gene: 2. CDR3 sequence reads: CASSFWTGNTEAFF. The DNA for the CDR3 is TGCGCCAGCAGCTTCTGGACAGGGAACACTGAAGCTTTCTTT.

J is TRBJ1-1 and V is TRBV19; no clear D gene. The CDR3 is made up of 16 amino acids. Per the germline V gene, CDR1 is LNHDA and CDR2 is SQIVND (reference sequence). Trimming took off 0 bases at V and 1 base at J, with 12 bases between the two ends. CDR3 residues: CASSIDPQPQNTEAFF. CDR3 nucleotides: TGTGCCAGTAGTATAGATCCCCAGCCCCAGAACACTGAAGCTTTCTTT.

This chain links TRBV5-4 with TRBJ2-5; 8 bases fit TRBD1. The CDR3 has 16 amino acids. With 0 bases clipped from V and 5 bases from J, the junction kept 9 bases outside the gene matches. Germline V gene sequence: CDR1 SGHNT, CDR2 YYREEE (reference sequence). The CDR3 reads CASSLGGTGGTETQYF. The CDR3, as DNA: TGTGCCAGCAGCTTGGGCGGGACAGGAGGGACTGAGACCCAGTACTTC.

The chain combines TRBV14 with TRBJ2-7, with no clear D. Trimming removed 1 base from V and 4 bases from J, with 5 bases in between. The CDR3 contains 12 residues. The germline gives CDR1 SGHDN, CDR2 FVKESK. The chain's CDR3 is CASSQGGYEQYF. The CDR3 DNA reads TGTGCCAGCAGCCAAGGGGGTTACGAGCAGTACTTC. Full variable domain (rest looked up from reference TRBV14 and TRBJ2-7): EAGVTQFPSHSVIEKGQTVTLRCDPISGHDNLYWYRRVMGKEIKFLLHFVKESKQDESGMPNNRFLAERTGGTYSTLKVQPAELEDSGVYFCASSQGGYEQYFGPGTRLTVT.

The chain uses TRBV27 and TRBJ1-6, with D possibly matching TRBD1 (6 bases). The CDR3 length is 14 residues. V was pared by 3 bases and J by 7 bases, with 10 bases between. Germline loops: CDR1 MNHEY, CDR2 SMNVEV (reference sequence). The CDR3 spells CASSFGQRNSPLHF. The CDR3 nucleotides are TGTGCCAGCAGTTTCGGACAGAGGAATTCACCCCTCCACTTT.

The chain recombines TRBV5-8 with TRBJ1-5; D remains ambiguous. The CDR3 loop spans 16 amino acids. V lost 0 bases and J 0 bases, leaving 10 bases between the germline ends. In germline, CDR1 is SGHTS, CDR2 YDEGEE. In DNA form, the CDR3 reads TGTGCCAGCAGCTTGGGCTGGGGATTTAGCAATCAGCCCCAGCATTTT. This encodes CASSLGWGFSNQPQHF.

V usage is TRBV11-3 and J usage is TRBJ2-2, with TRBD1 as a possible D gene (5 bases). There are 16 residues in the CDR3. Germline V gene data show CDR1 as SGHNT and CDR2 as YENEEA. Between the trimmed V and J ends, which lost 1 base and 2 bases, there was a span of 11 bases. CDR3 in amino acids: CASSLGWQGNTGELFF. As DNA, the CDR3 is TGTGCCAGCAGCTTAGGGTGGCAGGGCAACACCGGGGAGCTGTTTTTT.

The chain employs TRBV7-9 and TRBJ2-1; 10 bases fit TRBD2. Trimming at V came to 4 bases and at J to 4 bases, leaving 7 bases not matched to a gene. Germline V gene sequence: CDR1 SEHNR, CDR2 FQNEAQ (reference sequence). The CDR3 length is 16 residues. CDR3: CASSSLTSGLYNEQFF. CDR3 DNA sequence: TGTGCCAGCAGCTCATTGACTAGCGGGCTTTACAATGAGCAGTTCTTC.

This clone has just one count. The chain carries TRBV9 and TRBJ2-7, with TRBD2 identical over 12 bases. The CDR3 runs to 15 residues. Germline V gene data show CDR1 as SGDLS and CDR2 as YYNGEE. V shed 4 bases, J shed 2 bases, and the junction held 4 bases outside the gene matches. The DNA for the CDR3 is TGTGCCAGCAGCCCGGGACTAGCGGGCCCCTACGAGCAGTACTTC. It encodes CASSPGLAGPYEQYF.

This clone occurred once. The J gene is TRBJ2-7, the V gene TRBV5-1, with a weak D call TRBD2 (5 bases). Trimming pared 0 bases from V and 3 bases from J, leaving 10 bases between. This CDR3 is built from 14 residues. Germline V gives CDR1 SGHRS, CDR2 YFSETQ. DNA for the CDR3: TGCGCCAGCAGCTTGGCCCTCGAGGGCTACGAGCAGTACTTC. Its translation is CASSLALEGYEQYF.

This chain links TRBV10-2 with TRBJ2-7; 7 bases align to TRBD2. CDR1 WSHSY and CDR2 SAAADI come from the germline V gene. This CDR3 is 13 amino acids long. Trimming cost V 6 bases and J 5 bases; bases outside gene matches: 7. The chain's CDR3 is CASRSSGVDEQYF. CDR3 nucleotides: TGCGCCAGCAGGTCCAGCGGGGTCGACGAGCAGTACTTC.

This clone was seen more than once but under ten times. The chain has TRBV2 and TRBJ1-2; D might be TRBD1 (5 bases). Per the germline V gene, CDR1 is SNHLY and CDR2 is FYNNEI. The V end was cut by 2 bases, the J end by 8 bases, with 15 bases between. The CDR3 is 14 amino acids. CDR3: CASSENKGLGGYTF. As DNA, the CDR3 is TGTGCCAGCAGTGAAAATAAGGGGTTAGGGGGCTACACCTTC.

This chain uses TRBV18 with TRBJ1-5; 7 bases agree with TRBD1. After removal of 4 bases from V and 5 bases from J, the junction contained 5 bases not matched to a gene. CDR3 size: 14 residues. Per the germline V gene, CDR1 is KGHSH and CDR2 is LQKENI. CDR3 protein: CASSRQGADQPQHF. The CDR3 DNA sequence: TGTGCCAGCTCACGACAGGGTGCGGATCAGCCCCAGCATTTT.

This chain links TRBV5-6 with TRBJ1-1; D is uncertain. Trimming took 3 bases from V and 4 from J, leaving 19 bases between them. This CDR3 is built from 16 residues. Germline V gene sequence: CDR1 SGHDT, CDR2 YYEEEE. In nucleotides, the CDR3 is TGTGCCAGCAGCTCCGGAGGGTTAGGGATTGGCACTGAAGCTTTCTTT. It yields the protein CASSSGGLGIGTEAFF. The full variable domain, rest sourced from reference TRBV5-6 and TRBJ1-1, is DAGVTQSPTHLIKTRGQQVTLRCSPKSGHDTVSWYQQALGQGPQFIFQYYEEEERQRGNFPDRFSGHQFPNYSSELNVNALLLGDSALYLCASSSGGLGIGTEAFFGQGTRLTVV.

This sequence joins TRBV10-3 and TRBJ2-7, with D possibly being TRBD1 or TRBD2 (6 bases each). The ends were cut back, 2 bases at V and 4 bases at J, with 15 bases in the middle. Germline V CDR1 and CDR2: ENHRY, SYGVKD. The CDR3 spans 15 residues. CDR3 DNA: TGTGCCATCAGTGAGAATCCGGGGGCCGGATACGAGCAGTACTTC. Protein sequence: CAISENPGAGYEQYF.

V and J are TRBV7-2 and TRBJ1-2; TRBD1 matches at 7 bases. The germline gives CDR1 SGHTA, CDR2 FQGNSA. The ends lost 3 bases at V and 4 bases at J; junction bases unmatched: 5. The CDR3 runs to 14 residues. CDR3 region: CASSLGTALYGYTF. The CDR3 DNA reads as TGTGCCAGCAGCTTGGGGACAGCGCTCTATGGCTACACCTTC.

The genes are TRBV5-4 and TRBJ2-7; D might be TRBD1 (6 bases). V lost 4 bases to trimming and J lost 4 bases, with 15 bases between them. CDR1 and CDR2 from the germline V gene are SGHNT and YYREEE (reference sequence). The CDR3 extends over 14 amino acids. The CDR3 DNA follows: TGTGCCAGCAGCGCGACACAGGGATATTACGAGCAGTACTTC. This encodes CASSATQGYYEQYF.

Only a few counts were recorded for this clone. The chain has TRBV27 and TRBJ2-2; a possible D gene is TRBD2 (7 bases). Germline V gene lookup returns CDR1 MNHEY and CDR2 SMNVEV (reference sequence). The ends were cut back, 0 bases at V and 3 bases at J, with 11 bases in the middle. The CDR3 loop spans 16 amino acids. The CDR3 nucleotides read TGTGCCAGCAGTTTATCGAAGGGGGGGGACACCGGGGAGCTGTTTTTT. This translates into CASSLSKGGDTGELFF.

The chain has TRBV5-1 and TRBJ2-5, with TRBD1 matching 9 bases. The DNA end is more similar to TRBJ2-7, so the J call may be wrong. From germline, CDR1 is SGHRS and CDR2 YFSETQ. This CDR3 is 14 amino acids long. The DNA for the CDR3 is TGCGCCAGCAGCTGGGGGGACAGGGTCAACGAGCAGTACTTC. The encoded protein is CASSWGDRVNEQYF.

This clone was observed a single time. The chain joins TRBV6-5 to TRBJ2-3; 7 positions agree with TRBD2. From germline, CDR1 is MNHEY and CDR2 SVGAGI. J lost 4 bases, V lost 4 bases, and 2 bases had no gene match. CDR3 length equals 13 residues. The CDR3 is CASSFLAADTQYF. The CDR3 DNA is TGTGCCAGCAGTTTCCTAGCGGCAGATACGCAGTATTTT.

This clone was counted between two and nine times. Here the CDR3 DNA reads TGTGCCAGTAGTATGACTACAGGATATAGTAACTATGGCTACACCTTC. As protein: CASSMTTGYSNYGYTF. The J gene is TRBJ1-2, the V gene TRBV19, with D possibly matching TRBD1 (5 bases). The CDR3 length is 16 residues. In germline, CDR1 is LNHDA, CDR2 SQIVND (reference sequence). Trimming removed 3 bases at V and 1 base at J, with 15 bases between.